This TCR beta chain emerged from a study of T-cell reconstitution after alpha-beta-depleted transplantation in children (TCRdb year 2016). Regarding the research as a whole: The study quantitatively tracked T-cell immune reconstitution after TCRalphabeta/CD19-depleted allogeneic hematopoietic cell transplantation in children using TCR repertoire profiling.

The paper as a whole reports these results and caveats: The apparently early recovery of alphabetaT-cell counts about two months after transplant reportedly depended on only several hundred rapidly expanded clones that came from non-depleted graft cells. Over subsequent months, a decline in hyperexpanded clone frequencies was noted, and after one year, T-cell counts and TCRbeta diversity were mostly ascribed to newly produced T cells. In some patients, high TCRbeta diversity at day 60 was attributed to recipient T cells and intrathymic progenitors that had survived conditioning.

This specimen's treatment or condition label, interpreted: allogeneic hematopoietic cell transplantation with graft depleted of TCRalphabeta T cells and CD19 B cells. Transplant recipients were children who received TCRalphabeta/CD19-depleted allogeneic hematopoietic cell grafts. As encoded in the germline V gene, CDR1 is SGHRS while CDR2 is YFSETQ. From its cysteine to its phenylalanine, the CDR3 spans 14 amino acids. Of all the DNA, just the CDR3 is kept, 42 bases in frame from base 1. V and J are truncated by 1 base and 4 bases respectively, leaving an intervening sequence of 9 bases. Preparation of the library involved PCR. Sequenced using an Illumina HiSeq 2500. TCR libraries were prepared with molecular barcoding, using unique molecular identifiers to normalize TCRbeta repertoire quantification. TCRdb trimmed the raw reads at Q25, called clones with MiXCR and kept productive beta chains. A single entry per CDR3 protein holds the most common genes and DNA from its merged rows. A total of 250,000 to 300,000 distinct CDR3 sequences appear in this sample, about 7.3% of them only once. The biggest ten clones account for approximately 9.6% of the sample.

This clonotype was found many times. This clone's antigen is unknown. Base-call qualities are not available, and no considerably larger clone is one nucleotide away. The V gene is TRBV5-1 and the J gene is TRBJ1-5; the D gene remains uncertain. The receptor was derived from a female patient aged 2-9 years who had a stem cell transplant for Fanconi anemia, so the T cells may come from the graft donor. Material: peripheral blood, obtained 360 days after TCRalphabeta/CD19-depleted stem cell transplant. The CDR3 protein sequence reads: CASSLSGTNQPQHF. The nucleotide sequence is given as TGCGCCAGCAGCTTGAGCGGCACAAATCAGCCCCAGCATTTT.